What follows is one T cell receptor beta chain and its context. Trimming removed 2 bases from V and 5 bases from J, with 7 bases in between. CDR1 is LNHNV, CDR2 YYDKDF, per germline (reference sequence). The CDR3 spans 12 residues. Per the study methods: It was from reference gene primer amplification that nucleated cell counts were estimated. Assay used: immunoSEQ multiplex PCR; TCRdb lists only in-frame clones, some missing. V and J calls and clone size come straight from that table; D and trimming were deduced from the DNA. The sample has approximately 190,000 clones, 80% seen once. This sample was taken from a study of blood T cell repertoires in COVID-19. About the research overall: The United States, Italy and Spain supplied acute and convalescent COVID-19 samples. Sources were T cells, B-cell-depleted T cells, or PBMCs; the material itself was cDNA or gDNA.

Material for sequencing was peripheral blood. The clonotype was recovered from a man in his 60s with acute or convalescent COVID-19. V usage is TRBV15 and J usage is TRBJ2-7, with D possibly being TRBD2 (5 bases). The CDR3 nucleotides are TGTGCCACCAGCAGACCGAGGGACGAGCAGTACTTC. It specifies CATSRPRDEQYF.